These T cell receptor beta chains were read from a single sample in a study of shared clonotypes between healthy human individuals. Assay: immunoSEQ multiplex PCR; the TCRdb copy retains only in-frame clones and omits some. The sample holds about 600,000 clones, around 95% seen once. The source material was naive CD8+ T cells sorted from blood. These receptors originate from a woman in her twenties or thirties in good health. Each CDR3 is given with its conserved first and last residue. Fields, in order: clone size, D gene, J gene, V gene, CDR3 protein, CDR3 DNA. A D gene is named only where the DNA matches it firmly. Not all rows give a size; the values are once, few, many and, for expanded clones, a class.

>once|TRBD1|TRBJ2-7|TRBV7-3
CASSSGPSGTGMDEQYF
TGTGCCAGCAGCTCCGGCCCCAGCGGGACAGGGATGGACGAGCAGTACTTC
>.|TRBD2|TRBJ2-7|TRBV15
CATSPRGRGSYEQYF
TGTGCCACCAGCCCCCGGGGGAGGGGATCCTACGAGCAGTACTTC
>.|.|TRBJ2-7|TRBV21-1
CAILRREGSYEQYF
TGTGCCATCTTGAGGCGGGAGGGATCCTACGAGCAGTACTTC
>.|TRBD1|TRBJ1-1|TRBV27
CASRQGATEAFF
TGTGCCAGCAGACAGGGGGCGACTGAAGCTTTCTTT
>.|.|TRBJ2-7|TRBV21-1
CASSLRRGFVDEQYF
TGTGCCAGCAGCCTACGCAGGGGATTTGTGGACGAGCAGTACTTC
>few|.|TRBJ2-1|TRBV7-9
CASSLGYNEQFF
TGTGCCAGCAGCCTGGGGTACAATGAGCAGTTCTTC
>.|.|TRBJ2-1|TRBV14
CASSPVGVGLHYNEQFF
TGTGCCAGCAGCCCCGTGGGTGTTGGACTACACTACAATGAGCAGTTCTTC
>.|TRBD1|TRBJ2-7|TRBV13
CASSFQAGTGGINEQYF
TGTGCCAGCAGCTTCCAAGCAGGGACAGGGGGAATCAACGAGCAGTACTTC
>.|TRBD1|TRBJ1-4|TRBV7-2
CASSAGTGGPVSEKLFF
TGTGCCAGCAGCGCCGGGACAGGGGGCCCCGTGAGTGAAAAACTGTTTTTT
>.|.|TRBJ2-7|TRBV6-5
CASSYHDRFYEQYF
TGTGCCAGCAGTTACCATGACAGGTTCTACGAGCAGTACTTC
>.|TRBD1|TRBJ1-5|TRBV19
CASSIDPRGYGNQPQHF
TGTGCCAGTAGTATAGACCCCAGGGGGTATGGCAATCAGCCCCAGCATTTT
>.|TRBD2|TRBJ2-3|TRBV4-1
CASSQLAGRTSTDTQYF
TGCGCCAGCAGCCAACTAGCGGGGAGAACTAGCACAGATACGCAGTATTTT
>.|TRBD2|TRBJ2-3|TRBV19
CASSIRRESNTDTQYF
TGTGCCAGTAGTATTAGGCGGGAGAGTAACACAGATACGCAGTATTTT
>.|.|TRBJ2-5|TRBV21-1
CASSKPPSGVQETQYF
TGTGCCAGCAGCAAACCACCTAGCGGGGTTCAAGAGACCCAGTACTTC
>.|TRBD2|TRBJ2-3|TRBV29-1
CSVEGLPNTQYF
TGCAGCGTTGAGGGACTACCTAATACGCAGTATTTT
>.|.|TRBJ2-1|TRBV15
CATSREGPYNEQFF
TGTGCCACCAGCAGAGAAGGGCCGTACAATGAGCAGTTCTTC
>once|TRBD2|TRBJ2-3|TRBV27
CASSPGLAPTDTQYF
TGTGCCAGCAGTCCGGGACTAGCCCCCACAGATACGCAGTATTTT
>.|.|TRBJ1-2|TRBV4-1
CASSPLVMTGHNYGYTF
TGCGCCAGCAGCCCCCTCGTAATGACGGGCCATAACTATGGCTACACCTTC
>.|TRBD2|TRBJ2-7|TRBV4-1
CASSQDRPSGAYEQYF
TGCGCCAGCAGCCAAGATCGGCCTAGCGGGGCTTACGAGCAGTACTTC
>.|TRBD2|TRBJ2-5|TRBV28
CASSAPGLAGIKETQYF
TGTGCCAGCAGTGCCCCGGGACTAGCGGGGATTAAAGAGACCCAGTACTTC
>.|.|TRBJ1-1|TRBV6-5
CASSSLTEVRNTEAFF
TGTGCCAGCAGTTCCCTCACTGAGGTGAGGAACACTGAAGCTTTCTTT
>.|.|TRBJ2-7|TRBV7-9
CASSPALYEQYF
TGTGCCAGCAGCCCGGCCCTCTACGAGCAGTACTTC
>.|TRBD2|TRBJ2-7|TRBV5-8
CASSTGTSSPEQYF
TGTGCCAGCAGTACCGGGACTAGCTCCCCCGAGCAGTACTTC
>.|.|TRBJ2-1|TRBV29-1
CSVDRLYYNEQFF
TGCAGCGTTGATCGGCTATACTACAATGAGCAGTTCTTC
>.|.|TRBJ2-2|TRBV19
CASSTRQYTGELFF
TGTGCCAGTAGTACCAGACAGTACACCGGGGAGCTGTTTTTT
>.|TRBD1|TRBJ2-7|TRBV19
CASSSGQGGSYEQYF
TGTGCCAGTAGCTCGGGACAGGGGGGCTCCTACGAGCAGTACTTC
>.|.|TRBJ2-7|TRBV28
CASSLRRDEQYF
TGTGCCAGCAGTTTACGGAGGGACGAGCAGTACTTC
>.|.|TRBJ1-1|TRBV29-1
CSVDGGTEAFF
TGCAGCGTTGACGGGGGTACTGAAGCTTTCTTT
>.|.|TRBJ2-3|TRBV28
CASSPVGHADTQYF
TGTGCCAGCAGTCCTGTTGGACACGCAGATACGCAGTATTTT
>once|TRBD1|TRBJ2-1|TRBV25-1
CASSDQGEQYNEQFF
TGTGCCAGCAGTGACCAGGGGGAACAATACAATGAGCAGTTCTTC
>.|TRBD1|TRBJ2-2|TRBV19
CASTPGQGWTGELFF
TGTGCCAGTACCCCGGGACAGGGGTGGACCGGGGAGCTGTTTTTT
>.|.|TRBJ2-5|TRBV6-6
CASSPWRSQETQYF
TGTGCCAGCAGTCCGTGGAGGAGCCAAGAGACCCAGTACTTC
>.|TRBD1|TRBJ2-7|TRBV9
CASSVGGTGLYEQYF
TGTGCCAGCAGCGTAGGGGGGACAGGGCTCTACGAGCAGTACTTC
>.|.|TRBJ2-7|TRBV13
CASSAQMPFYEQYF
TGTGCCAGCAGCGCTCAGATGCCGTTCTACGAGCAGTACTTC
>.|TRBD2|TRBJ2-5|TRBV7-9
CASTGGRFGETQYF
TGTGCCAGCACCGGGGGGAGGTTTGGGGAGACCCAGTACTTC
>.|TRBD1|TRBJ2-7|TRBV28
CASSLSLTGGDPYEQYF
TGTGCCAGCAGTTTATCCTTGACAGGGGGAGACCCTTACGAGCAGTACTTC
>.|.|TRBJ1-1|TRBV5-1
CASSLAGSSLVTEAFF
TGCGCCAGCAGCTTGGCGGGCAGCTCTTTGGTCACTGAAGCTTTCTTT
>.|.|TRBJ1-5|TRBV5-8
CASSFSSGVNQPQHF
TGTGCCAGCAGCTTCTCCTCAGGGGTCAATCAGCCCCAGCATTTT
>.|.|TRBJ2-7|TRBV27
CASSFLGASDEQYF
TGTGCCAGCAGTTTCTTGGGTGCGAGCGACGAGCAGTACTTC
>.|TRBD1|TRBJ2-1|TRBV7-9
CASSPRQGAQNEQFF
TGTGCCAGCAGCCCCCGACAGGGGGCGCAGAATGAGCAGTTCTTC
>.|.|TRBJ2-5|TRBV7-6
CASSLGLARETQYF
TGTGCCAGCAGCTTAGGTCTGGCCCGGGAGACCCAGTACTTC
>.|TRBD1|TRBJ1-5|TRBV6-4
CASSDRDRDDVQPQHF
TGTGCCAGCAGTGACCGTGACAGGGATGATGTGCAGCCCCAGCATTTT
>.|TRBD2|TRBJ2-1|TRBV27
CASSPRLAGKYNEQFF
TGTGCCAGCAGTCCGCGACTAGCGGGAAAGTACAATGAGCAGTTCTTC
>.|.|TRBJ2-7|TRBV5-1
CASSLVPAEGYEQYF
TGCGCCAGCAGCTTGGTCCCAGCGGAAGGATACGAGCAGTACTTC
>.|TRBD1|TRBJ2-3|TRBV4-2
CASSPDRGLSTDTQYF
TGTGCCAGCAGCCCGGACAGGGGGCTTAGCACAGATACGCAGTATTTT
>.|.|TRBJ2-1|TRBV10-3
CAIRMDGNNEQFF
TGTGCCATCAGGATGGATGGTAACAATGAGCAGTTCTTC
>once|.|TRBJ2-3|TRBV9
CASSGGGRFTDTQYF
TGTGCCAGCAGCGGGGGAGGCAGGTTCACAGATACGCAGTATTTT
>.|TRBD1|TRBJ1-2|TRBV4-1
CASSQTGTGEGYYGYTF
TGCGCCAGCAGCCAAACCGGGACAGGAGAGGGGTACTATGGCTACACCTTC
>.|.|TRBJ2-1|TRBV27
CANRFLAVHWGEQFF
TGTGCCAACAGATTTTTAGCGGTCCATTGGGGTGAGCAGTTCTTC
>.|.|TRBJ1-4|TRBV27
CASGHYEDSEKLFF
TGTGCCAGCGGCCATTACGAGGACAGCGAAAAACTGTTTTTT
>.|.|TRBJ2-1|TRBV27
CASSLKPLIPHNEQFF
TGTGCCAGCAGTTTAAAGCCGCTAATACCCCACAATGAGCAGTTCTTC
>.|.|TRBJ1-1|TRBV19
CASSIGPQGAFF
TGTGCCAGTAGTATTGGGCCCCAGGGAGCTTTCTTT
>.|.|TRBJ2-7|TRBV5-8
CASSLGSSYEQYF
TGTGCCAGCAGCTTGGGCAGTTCCTACGAGCAGTACTTC
>.|.|TRBJ2-3|TRBV7-9
CASSLRAGGPDTQYF
TGTGCCAGCAGCTTACGAGCGGGCGGGCCAGATACGCAGTATTTT
>.|TRBD2|TRBJ2-2|TRBV13
CASSLTLAENTGELFF
TGTGCCAGCAGCTTAACGCTAGCGGAAAACACCGGGGAGCTGTTTTTT
>.|TRBD1|TRBJ2-5|TRBV29-1
CSVPRDRGDQETQYF
TGCAGCGTCCCTAGGGACAGGGGTGACCAAGAGACCCAGTACTTC
>.|.|TRBJ2-7|TRBV10-3
CAISEPQGPYEQYF
TGTGCCATCAGTGAACCGCAGGGCCCCTACGAGCAGTACTTC